Listed below are T cell receptor beta chains from one sample, sequenced in a study of cytomegalovirus exposure and HLA in healthy donors. Profiled with immunoSEQ multiplex PCR; TCRdb holds only in-frame clones, not every one. The top ten hold about 0.64% of the sample, which has about 190,000 clones, about 80% seen once. The sample comprised PBMCs. The receptors were gathered from a boy younger than 18 in good health and CMV-seronegative. Both conserved end residues are part of each CDR3. Each record gives: CDR3 protein, CDR3 DNA, V gene, J gene, clone size, D gene. A D gene is named only where the DNA matches it firmly. A row's size may be missing; if present it is once, few, many or a size class.

CDR3 protein: CASSASPGTAYGYTF
CDR3 DNA: TGTGCCAGCAGTGCTTCTCCCGGGACAGCCTATGGCTACACCTTC
V gene: TRBV28
J gene: TRBJ1-2
clone size: .
D gene: TRBD1

CDR3 protein: CASSERQGQQPQHF
CDR3 DNA: TGTGCCAGCAGTGAGAGACAGGGGCAACAGCCCCAGCATTTT
V gene: TRBV2
J gene: TRBJ1-5
clone size: .
D gene: TRBD1

CDR3 protein: CATSGQDSLSRGYTF
CDR3 DNA: TGTGCCACCAGCGGCCAGGACAGCCTGTCTCGTGGCTACACCTTC
V gene: TRBV15
J gene: TRBJ1-2
clone size: few
D gene: .

CDR3 protein: CASSPYDDRGEGYTF
CDR3 DNA: TGTGCCAGCAGCCCCTACGACGACAGGGGAGAGGGCTACACCTTC
V gene: TRBV11-3
J gene: TRBJ1-2
clone size: .
D gene: TRBD1

CDR3 protein: CSVMGLRSLGHNEQFF
CDR3 DNA: TGCAGCGTTATGGGACTGCGGAGTTTGGGGCACAATGAGCAGTTCTTC
V gene: TRBV29-1
J gene: TRBJ2-1
clone size: .
D gene: .

CDR3 protein: CASSLTYGSYNEQFF
CDR3 DNA: TGTGCCAGCAGCTTGACTTACGGCTCCTACAATGAGCAGTTCTTC
V gene: TRBV5-4
J gene: TRBJ2-1
clone size: .
D gene: .

CDR3 protein: CASSRTGSGNTIYF
CDR3 DNA: TGTGCCAGCAGTCGGACAGGGAGTGGAAACACCATATATTTT
V gene: TRBV27
J gene: TRBJ1-3
clone size: .
D gene: TRBD1

CDR3 protein: CASRMGGSSYNEQFF
CDR3 DNA: TGTGCCAGCAGGATGGGGGGGAGCTCCTACAATGAGCAGTTCTTC
V gene: TRBV6-4
J gene: TRBJ2-1
clone size: .
D gene: TRBD2

CDR3 protein: CASSSSPGKGYEQYF
CDR3 DNA: TGTGCCAGCAGCTCCTCCCCAGGGAAAGGCTACGAGCAGTACTTC
V gene: TRBV7-2
J gene: TRBJ2-7
clone size: .
D gene: .

CDR3 protein: CASSFQQGATNEKLFF
CDR3 DNA: TGTGCCAGCAGCTTTCAACAGGGGGCAACTAATGAAAAACTGTTTTTT
V gene: TRBV5-4
J gene: TRBJ1-4
clone size: .
D gene: TRBD1

CDR3 protein: CASSIRGWDSNSPLHF
CDR3 DNA: TGTGCCAGTAGCATCCGAGGGTGGGATAGTAATTCACCCCTCCACTTT
V gene: TRBV19
J gene: TRBJ1-6
clone size: .
D gene: .

CDR3 protein: CASSIGLDRPSEAFF
CDR3 DNA: TGTGCCAGTAGTATTGGTTTGGACAGACCGAGTGAAGCTTTCTTT
V gene: TRBV19
J gene: TRBJ1-1
clone size: .
D gene: .

CDR3 protein: CASSYSQGRGNTIYF
CDR3 DNA: TGTGCCAGCAGTTACTCGCAGGGTAGGGGAAACACCATATATTTT
V gene: TRBV6-6
J gene: TRBJ1-3
clone size: .
D gene: .

CDR3 protein: CASSSTRENEKLFF
CDR3 DNA: TGTGCCAGCAGCTCTACTAGGGAGAATGAAAAACTGTTTTTT
V gene: TRBV27
J gene: TRBJ1-4
clone size: .
D gene: .

CDR3 protein: CASSSQGGWQETQYF
CDR3 DNA: TGTGCCAGTAGTTCGCAAGGGGGCTGGCAAGAGACCCAGTACTTC
V gene: TRBV19
J gene: TRBJ2-5
clone size: .
D gene: TRBD1

CDR3 protein: CAISEDRVFTEAFF
CDR3 DNA: TGTGCCATCAGTGAGGACAGGGTGTTCACTGAAGCTTTCTTT
V gene: TRBV10-3
J gene: TRBJ1-1
clone size: .
D gene: TRBD1

CDR3 protein: CASSVQGVHGYTF
CDR3 DNA: TGTGCCAGTAGTGTGCAGGGGGTTCATGGCTACACCTTC
V gene: TRBV19
J gene: TRBJ1-2
clone size: .
D gene: TRBD1

CDR3 protein: CASTPTGPNTEAFF
CDR3 DNA: TGTGCCAGCACACCCACAGGACCGAACACTGAAGCTTTCTTT
V gene: TRBV18
J gene: TRBJ1-1
clone size: .
D gene: .

CDR3 protein: CASSLEASGETQYF
CDR3 DNA: TGTGCCAGCAGCTTAGAAGCTAGCGGTGAGACCCAGTACTTC
V gene: TRBV11-3
J gene: TRBJ2-5
clone size: few
D gene: TRBD2

CDR3 protein: CASSLGDRNYGYTF
CDR3 DNA: TGTGCCAGCAGCTTAGGGGACAGAAACTATGGCTACACCTTC
V gene: TRBV5-5
J gene: TRBJ1-2
clone size: once
D gene: TRBD1

CDR3 protein: CASSLVIGAETEAFF
CDR3 DNA: TGTGCCAGCAGCTTGGTTATAGGTGCGGAGACTGAAGCTTTCTTT
V gene: TRBV5-8
J gene: TRBJ1-1
clone size: .
D gene: .

CDR3 protein: CASSYTGNTEAFF
CDR3 DNA: TGCGCCAGCAGCTACACAGGGAACACTGAAGCTTTCTTT
V gene: TRBV5-1
J gene: TRBJ1-1
clone size: .
D gene: .

CDR3 protein: CASSQPQRGKINYGYTF
CDR3 DNA: TGCGCCAGCAGCCAACCCCAGCGCGGTAAAATTAACTATGGCTACACCTTC
V gene: TRBV4-1
J gene: TRBJ1-2
clone size: .
D gene: .

CDR3 protein: CASTPRAGAYNEQFF
CDR3 DNA: TGTGCCAGTACCCCCCGGGCGGGGGCCTACAATGAGCAGTTCTTC
V gene: TRBV19
J gene: TRBJ2-1
clone size: .
D gene: TRBD2

CDR3 protein: CASSLWGSNEKLFF
CDR3 DNA: TGCGCCAGCTCTCTTTGGGGCAGTAATGAAAAACTGTTTTTT
V gene: TRBV5-1
J gene: TRBJ1-4
clone size: .
D gene: .

CDR3 protein: CASSLIGRGSAYNEQFF
CDR3 DNA: TGTGCCAGCAGCTTAATCGGCAGGGGAAGCGCCTACAATGAGCAGTTCTTC
V gene: TRBV7-3
J gene: TRBJ2-1
clone size: once
D gene: .

CDR3 protein: CAWSGDRVWNSPLHF
CDR3 DNA: TGTGCCTGGAGTGGGGACAGGGTTTGGAATTCACCCCTCCACTTT
V gene: TRBV30
J gene: TRBJ1-6
clone size: .
D gene: TRBD1

CDR3 protein: CASSQDLEGVLANYGYTF
CDR3 DNA: TGCGCCAGCAGTCAAGATCTCGAGGGGGTGCTGGCTAACTATGGCTACACCTTC
V gene: TRBV4-1
J gene: TRBJ1-2
clone size: .
D gene: .

CDR3 protein: CAGRTREDLNTEAFF
CDR3 DNA: TGTGCCGGAAGAACTAGGGAAGATTTGAACACTGAAGCTTTCTTT
V gene: TRBV6-6
J gene: TRBJ1-1
clone size: .
D gene: .

CDR3 protein: CASSLGLRVSTEAFF
CDR3 DNA: TGTGCCAGCAGCTTAGGCCTCAGGGTAAGCACTGAAGCTTTCTTT
V gene: TRBV13
J gene: TRBJ1-1
clone size: .
D gene: .

CDR3 protein: CASSHDRDRDSDSNQPQHF
CDR3 DNA: TGCGCCAGCAGCCACGACCGGGACAGGGATTCTGATAGCAATCAGCCCCAGCATTTT
V gene: TRBV4-1
J gene: TRBJ1-5
clone size: .
D gene: TRBD1

CDR3 protein: CASSLAHHEQYF
CDR3 DNA: TGTGCCAGCAGCTTGGCACATCACGAGCAGTACTTC
V gene: TRBV5-6
J gene: TRBJ2-7
clone size: .
D gene: .

CDR3 protein: CAWSRLGQPNYEQYF
CDR3 DNA: TGTGCCTGGAGTCGGTTGGGACAGCCTAACTACGAGCAGTACTTC
V gene: TRBV30
J gene: TRBJ2-7
clone size: .
D gene: TRBD1

CDR3 protein: CASSLVGASGDEQYF
CDR3 DNA: TGTGCCAGCAGCTTGGTAGGGGCTAGCGGGGACGAGCAGTACTTC
V gene: TRBV5-6
J gene: TRBJ2-7
clone size: .
D gene: TRBD2

CDR3 protein: CASSTHISYEQYF
CDR3 DNA: TGTGCCAGTAGTACTCATATCTCCTACGAGCAGTACTTC
V gene: TRBV19
J gene: TRBJ2-7
clone size: .
D gene: .

CDR3 protein: CASSDPGQVYEQYF
CDR3 DNA: TGTGCCAGCAGTGACCCGGGACAAGTCTACGAGCAGTACTTC
V gene: TRBV27
J gene: TRBJ2-7
clone size: .
D gene: .

CDR3 protein: CAWSEINTEAFF
CDR3 DNA: TGTGCCTGGAGTGAAATAAACACTGAAGCTTTCTTT
V gene: TRBV30
J gene: TRBJ1-1
clone size: .
D gene: .

CDR3 protein: CASSLGLAVAYEQYF
CDR3 DNA: TGTGCCAGCAGCTTAGGTCTAGCGGTTGCCTACGAGCAGTACTTC
V gene: TRBV7-2
J gene: TRBJ2-7
clone size: once
D gene: TRBD2

CDR3 protein: CASSEDWAADGYTF
CDR3 DNA: TGTGCCAGCAGTGAGGACTGGGCGGCTGATGGCTACACCTTC
V gene: TRBV6-5
J gene: TRBJ1-2
clone size: .
D gene: .

CDR3 protein: CAWRAGQANTEAFF
CDR3 DNA: TGTGCCTGGAGGGCGGGACAGGCAAACACTGAAGCTTTCTTT
V gene: TRBV30
J gene: TRBJ1-1
clone size: once
D gene: TRBD1

CDR3 protein: CASSQGLSYTKTQYF
CDR3 DNA: TGTGCCAGCAGCCAAGGGCTGTCGTACACAAAGACCCAGTACTTC
V gene: TRBV4-2
J gene: TRBJ2-5
clone size: few
D gene: .

CDR3 protein: CASSYPRGLGGTEAFF
CDR3 DNA: TGTGCCAGCAGTTACCCCCGGGGCCTGGGGGGGACTGAAGCTTTCTTT
V gene: TRBV6-6
J gene: TRBJ1-1
clone size: few
D gene: .

CDR3 protein: CASSKGAGADLTNEQFF
CDR3 DNA: TGTGCCAGCAGCAAAGGGGCGGGGGCGGACTTAACAAATGAGCAGTTCTTC
V gene: TRBV21-1
J gene: TRBJ2-1
clone size: .
D gene: .

CDR3 protein: CSVDDRGNTEAFF
CDR3 DNA: TGCAGCGTCGACGACAGGGGCAACACTGAAGCTTTCTTT
V gene: TRBV29-1
J gene: TRBJ1-1
clone size: .
D gene: TRBD1

CDR3 protein: CASSIVWGNSNQPQHF
CDR3 DNA: TGTGCCAGTAGTATAGTTTGGGGCAACAGCAATCAGCCCCAGCATTTT
V gene: TRBV19
J gene: TRBJ1-5
clone size: few
D gene: .

CDR3 protein: CAWSPDRVSYEQYF
CDR3 DNA: TGTGCCTGGAGTCCCGACAGGGTATCCTACGAGCAGTACTTC
V gene: TRBV30
J gene: TRBJ2-7
clone size: .
D gene: TRBD1

CDR3 protein: CASSFDRDSNQPQHF
CDR3 DNA: TGTGCCAGCAGTTTTGACAGGGATAGCAATCAGCCCCAGCATTTT
V gene: TRBV6-5
J gene: TRBJ1-5
clone size: .
D gene: TRBD1

CDR3 protein: CASSEFPGITMNTEAFF
CDR3 DNA: TGTGCCAGCAGTGAATTCCCAGGGATAACCATGAACACTGAAGCTTTCTTT
V gene: TRBV6-1
J gene: TRBJ1-1
clone size: .
D gene: .

CDR3 protein: CSSSPDRTEAFF
CDR3 DNA: TGTTCCAGCAGCCCTGACAGAACTGAAGCTTTCTTT
V gene: TRBV7-9
J gene: TRBJ1-1
clone size: .
D gene: .

CDR3 protein: CASSLIVGRGADTQYF
CDR3 DNA: TGTGCCAGCAGCTTAATCGTCGGCAGGGGCGCAGATACGCAGTATTTT
V gene: TRBV7-3
J gene: TRBJ2-3
clone size: few
D gene: .

CDR3 protein: CASSLSGGTAYEQYF
CDR3 DNA: TGCGCCAGCAGCTTAAGCGGGGGGACCGCCTACGAGCAGTACTTC
V gene: TRBV5-1
J gene: TRBJ2-7
clone size: .
D gene: TRBD2

CDR3 protein: CASSLTGFSGNTIYF
CDR3 DNA: TGTGCCAGCAGCTTGACAGGGTTCTCTGGAAACACCATATATTTT
V gene: TRBV7-3
J gene: TRBJ1-3
clone size: .
D gene: TRBD1

CDR3 protein: CASSFTGGRDSPLHF
CDR3 DNA: TGTGCCAGCAGCTTCACAGGGGGCCGGGATTCACCCCTCCACTTT
V gene: TRBV7-2
J gene: TRBJ1-6
clone size: .
D gene: TRBD1

CDR3 protein: CASSRLAGGPDTQYF
CDR3 DNA: TGTGCCAGCTCCCGGCTAGCGGGAGGTCCAGATACGCAGTATTTT
V gene: TRBV28
J gene: TRBJ2-3
clone size: .
D gene: TRBD2

CDR3 protein: CASSQDPSAWTGGSPLHF
CDR3 DNA: TGTGCCAGCAGCCAAGATCCTAGTGCCTGGACAGGGGGATCACCCCTCCACTTT
V gene: TRBV14
J gene: TRBJ1-6
clone size: .
D gene: TRBD1

CDR3 protein: CASSGTENKNIQYF
CDR3 DNA: TGTGCCAGCAGCGGGACAGAAAACAAAAACATTCAGTACTTC
V gene: TRBV9
J gene: TRBJ2-4
clone size: .
D gene: .

CDR3 protein: CASSLVDRGRAFF
CDR3 DNA: TGTGCCAGCAGCTTAGTAGACAGGGGGCGAGCTTTCTTT
V gene: TRBV7-9
J gene: TRBJ1-1
clone size: .
D gene: TRBD1

CDR3 protein: CAWGTNRGGYTF
CDR3 DNA: TGTGCCTGGGGAACCAACAGGGGCGGCTACACCTTC
V gene: TRBV30
J gene: TRBJ1-2
clone size: few
D gene: TRBD1

CDR3 protein: CASSHGTEETQYF
CDR3 DNA: TGTGCCAGCAGCCATGGGACAGAAGAGACCCAGTACTTC
V gene: TRBV6-5
J gene: TRBJ2-5
clone size: .
D gene: TRBD1

CDR3 protein: CASSERQSNSPLHF
CDR3 DNA: TGTGCCAGCAGTGAACGACAGAGTAATTCACCCCTCCACTTT
V gene: TRBV6-4
J gene: TRBJ1-6
clone size: .
D gene: .